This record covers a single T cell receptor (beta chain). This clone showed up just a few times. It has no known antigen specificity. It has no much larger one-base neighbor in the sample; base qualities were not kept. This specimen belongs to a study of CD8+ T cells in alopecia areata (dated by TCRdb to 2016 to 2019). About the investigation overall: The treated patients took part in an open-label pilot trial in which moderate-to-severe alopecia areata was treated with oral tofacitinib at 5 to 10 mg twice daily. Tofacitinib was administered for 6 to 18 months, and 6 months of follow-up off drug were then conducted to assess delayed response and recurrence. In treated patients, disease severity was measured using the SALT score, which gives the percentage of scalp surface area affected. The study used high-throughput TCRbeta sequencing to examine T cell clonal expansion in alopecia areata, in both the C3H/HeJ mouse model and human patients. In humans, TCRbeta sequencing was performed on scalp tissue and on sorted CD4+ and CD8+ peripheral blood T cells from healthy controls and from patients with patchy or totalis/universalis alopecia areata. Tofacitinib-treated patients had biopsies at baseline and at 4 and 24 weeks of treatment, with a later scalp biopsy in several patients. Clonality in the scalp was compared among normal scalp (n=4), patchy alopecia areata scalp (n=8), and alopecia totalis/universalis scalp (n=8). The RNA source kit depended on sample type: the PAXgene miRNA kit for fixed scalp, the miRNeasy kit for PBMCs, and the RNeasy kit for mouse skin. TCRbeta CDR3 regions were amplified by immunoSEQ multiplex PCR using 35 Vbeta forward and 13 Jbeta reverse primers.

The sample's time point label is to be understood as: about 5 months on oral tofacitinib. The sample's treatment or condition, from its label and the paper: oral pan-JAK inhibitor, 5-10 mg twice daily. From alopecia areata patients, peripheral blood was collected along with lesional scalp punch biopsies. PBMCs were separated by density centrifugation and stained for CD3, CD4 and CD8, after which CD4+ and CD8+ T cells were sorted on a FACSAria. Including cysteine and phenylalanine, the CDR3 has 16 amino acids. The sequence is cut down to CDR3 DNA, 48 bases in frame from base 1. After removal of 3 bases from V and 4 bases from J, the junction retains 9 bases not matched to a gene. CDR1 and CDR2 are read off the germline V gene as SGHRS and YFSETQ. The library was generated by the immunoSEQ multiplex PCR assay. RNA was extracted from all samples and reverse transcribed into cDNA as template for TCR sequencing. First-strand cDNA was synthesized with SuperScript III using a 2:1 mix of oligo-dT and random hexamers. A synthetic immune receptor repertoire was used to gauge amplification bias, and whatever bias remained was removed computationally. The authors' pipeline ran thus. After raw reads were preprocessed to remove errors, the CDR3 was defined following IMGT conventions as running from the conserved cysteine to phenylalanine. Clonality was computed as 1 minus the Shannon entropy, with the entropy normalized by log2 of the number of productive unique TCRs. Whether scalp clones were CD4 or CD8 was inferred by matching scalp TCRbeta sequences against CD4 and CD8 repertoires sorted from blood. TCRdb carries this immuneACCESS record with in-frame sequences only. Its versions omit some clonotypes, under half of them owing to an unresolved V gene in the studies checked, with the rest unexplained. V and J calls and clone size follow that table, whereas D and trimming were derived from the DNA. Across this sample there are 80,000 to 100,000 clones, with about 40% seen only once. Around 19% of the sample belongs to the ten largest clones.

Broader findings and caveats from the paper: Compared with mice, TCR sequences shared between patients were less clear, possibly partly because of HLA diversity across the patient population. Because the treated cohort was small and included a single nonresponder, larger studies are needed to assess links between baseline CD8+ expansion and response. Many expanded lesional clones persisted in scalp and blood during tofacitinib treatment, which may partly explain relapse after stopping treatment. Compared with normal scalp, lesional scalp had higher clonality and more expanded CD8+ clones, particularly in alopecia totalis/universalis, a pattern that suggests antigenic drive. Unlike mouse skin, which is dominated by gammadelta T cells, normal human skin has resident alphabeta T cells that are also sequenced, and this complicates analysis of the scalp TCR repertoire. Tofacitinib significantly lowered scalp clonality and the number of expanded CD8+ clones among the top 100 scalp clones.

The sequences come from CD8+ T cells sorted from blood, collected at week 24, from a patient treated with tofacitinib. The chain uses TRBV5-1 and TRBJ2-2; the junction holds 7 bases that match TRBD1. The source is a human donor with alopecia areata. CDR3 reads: CASSSRPGQLTGELFF. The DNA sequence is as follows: TGCGCCAGCAGCTCCCGACCGGGACAGCTCACCGGGGAGCTGTTTTTT.